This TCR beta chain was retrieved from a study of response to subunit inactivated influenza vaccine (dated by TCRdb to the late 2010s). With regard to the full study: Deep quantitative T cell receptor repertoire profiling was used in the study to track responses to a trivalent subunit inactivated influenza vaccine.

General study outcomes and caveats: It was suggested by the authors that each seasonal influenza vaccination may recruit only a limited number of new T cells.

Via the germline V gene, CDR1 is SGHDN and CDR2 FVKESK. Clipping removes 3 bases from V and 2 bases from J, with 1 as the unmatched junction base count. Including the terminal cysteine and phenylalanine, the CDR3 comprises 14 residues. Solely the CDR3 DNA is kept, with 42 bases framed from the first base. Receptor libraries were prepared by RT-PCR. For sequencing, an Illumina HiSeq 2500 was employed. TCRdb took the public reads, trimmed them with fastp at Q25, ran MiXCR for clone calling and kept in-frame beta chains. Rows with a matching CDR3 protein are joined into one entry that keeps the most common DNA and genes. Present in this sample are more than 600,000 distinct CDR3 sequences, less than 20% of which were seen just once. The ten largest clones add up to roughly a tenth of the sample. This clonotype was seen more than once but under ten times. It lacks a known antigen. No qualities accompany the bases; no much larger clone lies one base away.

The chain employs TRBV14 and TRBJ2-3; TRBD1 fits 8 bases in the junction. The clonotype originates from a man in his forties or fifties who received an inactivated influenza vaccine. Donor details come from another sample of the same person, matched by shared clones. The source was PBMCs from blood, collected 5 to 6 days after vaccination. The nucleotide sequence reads TGTGCCAGCAGCCAGGACAGGGACACAGATACGCAGTATTTT. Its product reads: CASSQDRDTDTQYF.